This T cell receptor (beta chain) was sequenced in a study of cytomegalovirus exposure and HLA in healthy donors. Across the whole study: There were 85 million or so unique TCRs (from HLA-typed donors) in an early data release. Most donors, around 81% of over 350 genotyped, fell in the Caucasian-associated ancestry cluster.

This clone showed up just a few times. What it binds is unknown. Overall study results and limits: Most of the CMV-associated TCR beta chains (in a later analysis) appeared to be HLA-restricted. According to reports, the classifier identified cytomegalovirus status with high specificity and sensitivity.

The CDR3 has 14 amino acids. Germline CDR1 SGHTA, CDR2 FQGNSA. Trimming removed 1 base at V and 1 base at J, with 7 bases between. Use of 60 Vbeta and 13 Jbeta primers characterized the PCR. Sequenced by immunoSEQ multiplex PCR; TCRdb stores in-frame clones only, minus some. The table shows roughly 200,000 clones, with 80% to 90% occurring only once. The receptor was derived from a man in his thirties or forties in good health and CMV-seronegative. The chain joins TRBV7-2 to TRBJ1-2; perhaps TRBD1 as D (5 bases). The specimen was PBMCs. CDR3 amino acids: CASSLGQLNYGYTF. The CDR3 DNA reads as TGTGCCAGCAGCTTAGGACAGCTTAACTATGGCTACACCTTC.